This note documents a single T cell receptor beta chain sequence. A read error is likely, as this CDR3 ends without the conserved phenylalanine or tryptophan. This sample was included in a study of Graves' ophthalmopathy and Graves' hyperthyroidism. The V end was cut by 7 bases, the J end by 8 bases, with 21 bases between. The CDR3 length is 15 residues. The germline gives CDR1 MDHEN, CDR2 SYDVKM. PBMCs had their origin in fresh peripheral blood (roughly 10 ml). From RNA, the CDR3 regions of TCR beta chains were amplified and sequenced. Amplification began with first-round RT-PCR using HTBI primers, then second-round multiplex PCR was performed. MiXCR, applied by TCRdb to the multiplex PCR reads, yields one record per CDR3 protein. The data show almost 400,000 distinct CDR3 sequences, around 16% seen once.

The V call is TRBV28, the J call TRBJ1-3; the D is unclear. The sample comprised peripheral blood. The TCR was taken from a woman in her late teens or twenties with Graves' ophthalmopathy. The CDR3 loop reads CASTPRARASHTIYL. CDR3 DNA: TGTGCCAGCACCCCCCGGGCTAGGGCGAGCCACACCATATATCTT.